Listed below are T cell receptor beta chains from one sample, sequenced in a study of blood T cell repertoires in COVID-19. This table comes from immunoSEQ multiplex PCR, and its TCRdb copy is limited to in-frame clones, with some not included. In the table there are about 210,000 clones, about 91% of which are singletons. The sequencing sample was made of peripheral blood. The receptors stem from a young man with active or convalescent COVID-19. Each CDR3 is given with its conserved first and last residue.

j_gene: TRBJ2-1
v_gene: TRBV28
CDR3aa: CASTRVDRGTSSYNEQFF

j_gene: TRBJ1-2
v_gene: TRBV3-1/TRBV3-2
CDR3aa: CASSHRVAGANGYTF

j_gene: TRBJ2-1
v_gene: TRBV4-2
CDR3aa: CASSRREGSYNEQFF

j_gene: TRBJ1-3
v_gene: TRBV24-1
CDR3aa: CATSDSGQGAGNTIYF

j_gene: TRBJ1-2
v_gene: TRBV2
CDR3aa: CASTRQTNYGYTF

j_gene: TRBJ1-6
v_gene: TRBV5-6
CDR3aa: CASSYSQTPNSPLHF

j_gene: TRBJ2-1
v_gene: TRBV6-4
CDR3aa: CASRGQGSPYNEQFF

j_gene: TRBJ1-1
v_gene: TRBV9
CDR3aa: CASSVEGRGYTEAFF

j_gene: TRBJ2-5
v_gene: TRBV5-1
CDR3aa: CASSLAPGVEGETQYF

j_gene: TRBJ2-7
v_gene: TRBV28
CDR3aa: CASSLYGGRANYEQYF

j_gene: TRBJ2-7
v_gene: TRBV25-1
CDR3aa: CASTRPDGETIYEQYF

j_gene: TRBJ2-1
v_gene: TRBV19
CDR3aa: CASSISGGRFYNEQFF

j_gene: TRBJ1-1
v_gene: TRBV5-1
CDR3aa: CASSSDRGPAFF

j_gene: TRBJ1-5
v_gene: TRBV7-2
CDR3aa: CASSSFHKGDNNQPQHF

j_gene: TRBJ2-7
v_gene: TRBV29-1
CDR3aa: CSVDPGTSPSEQYF

j_gene: TRBJ2-1
v_gene: TRBV7-6
CDR3aa: CASSRLAVGMYNEQFF

j_gene: TRBJ1-2
v_gene: TRBV7-2
CDR3aa: CASSSRQGAGYGYTF

j_gene: TRBJ1-3
v_gene: TRBV3-1/TRBV3-2
CDR3aa: CASSQSTGHSGNTIYF

j_gene: TRBJ1-5
v_gene: TRBV19
CDR3aa: CASDEGQGFWPQHF

j_gene: TRBJ1-2
v_gene: TRBV20-1
CDR3aa: CSARGYGYTF

j_gene: TRBJ1-4
v_gene: TRBV28
CDR3aa: CASSRQGSEKLFF

j_gene: TRBJ1-1
v_gene: TRBV7-2
CDR3aa: CASSLSPYRTRNTEAFF

j_gene: TRBJ2-7
v_gene: TRBV10-3
CDR3aa: CAISEAGTGFAYEQYF

j_gene: TRBJ1-4
v_gene: TRBV19
CDR3aa: CASSGDRGKLFF

j_gene: TRBJ1-2
v_gene: TRBV4-3
CDR3aa: CASSQDTRMKYGYTF

j_gene: TRBJ2-7
v_gene: TRBV14
CDR3aa: CASSLQGVVGEQYF

j_gene: TRBJ1-2
v_gene: TRBV6-5
CDR3aa: CASSPNRDTYGYTF

j_gene: TRBJ1-3
v_gene: TRBV7-9
CDR3aa: CASSPIGNTIYF

j_gene: TRBJ1-1
v_gene: TRBV19
CDR3aa: CASLLMTGEAFF